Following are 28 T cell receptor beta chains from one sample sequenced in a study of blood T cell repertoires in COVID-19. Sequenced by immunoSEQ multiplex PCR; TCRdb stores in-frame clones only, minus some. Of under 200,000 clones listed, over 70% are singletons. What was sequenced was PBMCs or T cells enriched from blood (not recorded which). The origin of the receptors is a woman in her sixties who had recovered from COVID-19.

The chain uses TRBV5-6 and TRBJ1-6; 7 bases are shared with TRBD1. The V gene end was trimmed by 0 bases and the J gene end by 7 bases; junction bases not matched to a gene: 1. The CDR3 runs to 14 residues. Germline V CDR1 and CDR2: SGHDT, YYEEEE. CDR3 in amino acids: CASSLEGGNSPLHF. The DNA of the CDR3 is TGTGCCAGCAGCTTGGAAGGGGGCAATTCACCCCTCCACTTT.

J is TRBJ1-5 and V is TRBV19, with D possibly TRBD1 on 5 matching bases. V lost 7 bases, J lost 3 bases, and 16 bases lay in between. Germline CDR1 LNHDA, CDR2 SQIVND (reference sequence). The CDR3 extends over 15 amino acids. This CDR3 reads CASTPGAVYNQPQHF. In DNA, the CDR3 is TGTGCCAGTACCCCTGGGGCAGTGTACAATCAGCCCCAGCATTTT.

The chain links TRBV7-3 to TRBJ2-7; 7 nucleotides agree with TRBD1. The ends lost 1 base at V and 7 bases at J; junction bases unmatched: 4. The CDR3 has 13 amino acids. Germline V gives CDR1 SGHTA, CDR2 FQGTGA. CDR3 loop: CASSLNPGGEQYF. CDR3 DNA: TGTGCCAGCAGCTTAAACCCAGGGGGAGAGCAGTACTTC.

CDR3 amino acids: CASSLGLADYYEQYF. Written as DNA, the CDR3 is TGTGCCAGCAGCTTAGGTCTTGCGGACTACTACGAGCAGTACTTC. The chain employs TRBV5-5 and TRBJ2-7; weak D call: TRBD2 (6 bases). The CDR3 covers 15 residues. Germline CDR1 is SGHKS and CDR2 is YYEKEE (reference sequence). The germline V and J ends were trimmed by 2 bases and 3 bases, with 15 bases remaining between them.

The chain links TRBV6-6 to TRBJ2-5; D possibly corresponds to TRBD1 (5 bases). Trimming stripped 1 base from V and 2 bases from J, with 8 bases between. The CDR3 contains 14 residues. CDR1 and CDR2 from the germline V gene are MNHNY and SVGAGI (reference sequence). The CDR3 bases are TGTGCCAGCAGTTACTGGGGCGTTCAAGAGACCCAGTACTTC. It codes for CASSYWGVQETQYF.

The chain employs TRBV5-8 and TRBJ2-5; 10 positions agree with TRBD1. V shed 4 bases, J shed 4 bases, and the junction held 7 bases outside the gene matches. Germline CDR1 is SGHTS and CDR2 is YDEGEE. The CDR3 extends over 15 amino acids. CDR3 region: CASSTGTGVRETQYF. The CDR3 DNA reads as TGTGCCAGCAGCACCGGGACAGGGGTTAGAGAGACCCAGTACTTC.

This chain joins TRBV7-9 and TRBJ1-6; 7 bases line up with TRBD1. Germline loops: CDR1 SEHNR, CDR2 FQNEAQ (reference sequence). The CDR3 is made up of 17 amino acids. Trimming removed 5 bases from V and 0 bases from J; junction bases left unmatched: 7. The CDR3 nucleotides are TGTGCCAGCAGCATGACGGACAGGAGCTCCTATAATTCACCCCTCCACTTT. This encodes CASSMTDRSSYNSPLHF.

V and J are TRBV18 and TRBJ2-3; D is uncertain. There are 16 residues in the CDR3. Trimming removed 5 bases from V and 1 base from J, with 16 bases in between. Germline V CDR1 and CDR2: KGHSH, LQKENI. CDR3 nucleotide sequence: TGTGCCAGCTCAAGCAAGACTGCCTCCGGCACAGATACGCAGTATTTT. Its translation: CASSSKTASGTDTQYF. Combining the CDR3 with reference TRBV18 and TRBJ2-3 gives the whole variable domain NAGVMQNPRHLVRRRGQEARLRCSPMKGHSHVYWYRQLPEEGLKFMVYLQKENIIDESGMPKERFSAEFPKEGPSILRIQQVVRGDSAAYFCASSSKTASGTDTQYFGPGTRLTVL.

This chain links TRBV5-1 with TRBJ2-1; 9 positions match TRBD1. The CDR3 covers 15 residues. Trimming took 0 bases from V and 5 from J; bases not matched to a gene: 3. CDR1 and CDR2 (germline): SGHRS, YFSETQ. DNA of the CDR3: TGCGCCAGCAGCTTGGGGGACAGGGATAACAATGAGCAGTTCTTC. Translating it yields CASSLGDRDNNEQFF.

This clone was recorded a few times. CDR3 nucleotides: TGCGCCAGCAGCCCGGGACAGGGTGGGACAGATACGCAGTATTTT. It yields the protein CASSPGQGGTDTQYF. The chain joins TRBV4-1 to TRBJ2-3; 9 bases line up with TRBD1. The germline CDR1 and CDR2 sequences are MGHRA and YSYEKL. The CDR3 spans 15 residues. V trimming: 4 bases; J trimming: 3 bases; junction bases outside the gene matches: 5.

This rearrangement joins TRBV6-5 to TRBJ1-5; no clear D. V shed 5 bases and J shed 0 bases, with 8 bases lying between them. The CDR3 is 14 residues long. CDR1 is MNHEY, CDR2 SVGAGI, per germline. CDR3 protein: CASSRSHSNQPQHF. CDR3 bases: TGTGCCAGCAGTAGAAGCCATAGCAATCAGCCCCAGCATTTT.

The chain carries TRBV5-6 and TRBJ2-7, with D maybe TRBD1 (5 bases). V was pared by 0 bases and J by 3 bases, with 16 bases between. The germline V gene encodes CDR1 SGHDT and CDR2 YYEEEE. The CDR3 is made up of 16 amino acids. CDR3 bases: TGTGCCAGCAGCTTGGGCGCAGGGTCAATCCTCTACGAGCAGTACTTC. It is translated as CASSLGAGSILYEQYF.

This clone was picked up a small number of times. In DNA, the CDR3 is TGCGCCAGCCAAACCCAGCGTACAGAGACCCAGTACTTC. The encoded protein is CASQTQRTETQYF. This chain links TRBV10-2 with TRBJ2-5; D ambiguous. The V gene's germline CDR1 is WSHSY and CDR2 SAAADI. The CDR3 has 13 residues. Trimming removed 8 bases from V and 4 bases from J, with 14 bases in between.

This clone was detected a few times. The chain's CDR3 is CASSIDGRGSYGYTF. The CDR3 nucleotides are TGTGCCAGTAGTATAGATGGGAGGGGGAGCTACGGCTACACCTTC. The chain couples TRBV19 to TRBJ1-2; a weak D match, TRBD1 (6 bases). The length of the CDR3 is 15 residues. Per germline, CDR1 LNHDA and CDR2 SQIVND (reference sequence). V lost 0 bases, J lost 8 bases, and 16 bases lay in between.

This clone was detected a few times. The CDR3 coding sequence is TGTGCCAGCAGCTTTAGCGGAACCGGGGAGCTGTTTTTT. This sequence encodes CASSFSGTGELFF. The chain combines TRBV7-2 with TRBJ2-2; tentative D call: TRBD2 (6 bases). V gave up 3 bases and J gave up 5 bases, with 7 bases separating them. Germline-derived CDR1 and CDR2 are SGHTA and FQGNSA. CDR3 size: 13 residues. The variable domain in full, completed from reference TRBV7-2 and TRBJ2-2, reads GAGVSQSPSNKVTEKGKDVELRCDPISGHTALYWYRQSLGQGLEFLIYFQGNSAPDKSGLPSDRFSAERTGGSVSTLTIQRTQQEDSAVYLCASSFSGTGELFFGEGSRLTVL.

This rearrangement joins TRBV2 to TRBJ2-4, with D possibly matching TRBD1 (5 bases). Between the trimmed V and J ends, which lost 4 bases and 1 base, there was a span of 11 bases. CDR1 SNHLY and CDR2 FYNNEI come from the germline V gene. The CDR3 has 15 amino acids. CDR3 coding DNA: TGTGCCAGCAGTGCAGGGCCCGGGGCCAAAAACATTCAGTACTTC. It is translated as CASSAGPGAKNIQYF.

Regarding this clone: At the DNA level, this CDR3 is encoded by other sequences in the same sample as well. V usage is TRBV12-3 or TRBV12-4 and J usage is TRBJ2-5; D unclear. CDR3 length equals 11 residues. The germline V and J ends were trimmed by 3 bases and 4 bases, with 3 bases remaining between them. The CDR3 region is CASSFGETQYF. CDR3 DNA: TGTGCCAGCAGTTTCGGAGAGACCCAGTACTTC.

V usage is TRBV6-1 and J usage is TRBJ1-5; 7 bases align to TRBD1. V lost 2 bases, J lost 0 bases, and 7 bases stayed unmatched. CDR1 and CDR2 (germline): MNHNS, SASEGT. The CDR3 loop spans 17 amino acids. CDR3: CASSEKGTAYSNQPQHF. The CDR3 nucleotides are TGTGCCAGCAGTGAAAAAGGGACAGCATATAGCAATCAGCCCCAGCATTTT.

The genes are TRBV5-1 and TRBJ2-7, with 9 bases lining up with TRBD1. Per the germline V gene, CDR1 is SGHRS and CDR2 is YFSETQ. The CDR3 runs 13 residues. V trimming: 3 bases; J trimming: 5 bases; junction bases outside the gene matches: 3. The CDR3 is CASSSRTGDEQYF. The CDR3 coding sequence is TGCGCCAGCAGCTCCCGGACAGGGGACGAGCAGTACTTC.

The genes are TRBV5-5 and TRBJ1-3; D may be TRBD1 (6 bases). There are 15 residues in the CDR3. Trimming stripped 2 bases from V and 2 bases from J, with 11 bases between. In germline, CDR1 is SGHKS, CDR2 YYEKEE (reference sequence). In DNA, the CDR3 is TGTGCCAGCAGCTTACAGGGAAAGGCTGGAAACACCATATATTTT. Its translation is CASSLQGKAGNTIYF.

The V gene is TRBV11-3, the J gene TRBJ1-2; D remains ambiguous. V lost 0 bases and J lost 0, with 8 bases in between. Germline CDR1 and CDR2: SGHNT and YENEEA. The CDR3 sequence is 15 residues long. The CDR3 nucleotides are TGTGCCAGCAGCTTAGAAGCGAAATCTAACTATGGCTACACCTTC. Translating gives CASSLEAKSNYGYTF.

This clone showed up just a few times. CDR3 sequence (DNA): TGTGCCAGCAGACGGGGGGGAAACACCGGGGAGCTGTTTTTT. Translated: CASRRGGNTGELFF. The chain combines TRBV2 with TRBJ2-2; TRBD2 matches at 8 bases. J lost 2 bases, V lost 6 bases, and 2 bases had no gene match. CDR3 length equals 14 residues. CDR1 is SNHLY, CDR2 FYNNEI, per germline. The full variable domain, with the rest looked up from reference TRBV2 and TRBJ2-2, is EPEVTQTPSHQVTQMGQEVILRCVPISNHLYFYWYRQILGQKVEFLVSFYNNEISEKSEIFDDQFSVERPDGSNFTLKIRSTKLEDSAMYFCASRRGGNTGELFFGEGSRLTVL.

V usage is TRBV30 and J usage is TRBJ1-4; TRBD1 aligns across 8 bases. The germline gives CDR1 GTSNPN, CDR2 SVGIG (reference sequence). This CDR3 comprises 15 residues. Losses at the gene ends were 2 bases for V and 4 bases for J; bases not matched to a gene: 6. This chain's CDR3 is CAWSTGTGNNEKLFF. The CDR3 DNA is TGTGCCTGGAGTACTGGGACAGGCAATAATGAAAAACTGTTTTTT. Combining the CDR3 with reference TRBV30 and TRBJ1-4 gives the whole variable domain SQTIHQWPATLVQPVGSPLSLECTVEGTSNPNLYWYRQAAGRGLQLLFYSVGIGQISSEVPQNLSASRPQDRQFILSSKKLLLSDSGFYLCAWSTGTGNNEKLFFGSGTQLSVL.

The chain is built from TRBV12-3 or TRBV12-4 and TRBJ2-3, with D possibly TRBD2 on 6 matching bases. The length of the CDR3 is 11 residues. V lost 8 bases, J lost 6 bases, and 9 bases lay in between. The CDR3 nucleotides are TGTGCCAGCGGGAGGAAGGATACGCAGTATTTT. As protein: CASGRKDTQYF.

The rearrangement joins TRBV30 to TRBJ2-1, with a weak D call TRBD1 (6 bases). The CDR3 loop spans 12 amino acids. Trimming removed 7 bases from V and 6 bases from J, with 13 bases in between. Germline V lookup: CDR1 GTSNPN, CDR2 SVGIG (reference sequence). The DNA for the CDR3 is TGTGCCTTAGCAGGGGTGGGCAATGAGCAGTTCTTC. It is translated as CALAGVGNEQFF.

The CDR3 nucleotides read TGTGCCAGCAGTTTCGCCGGGACAGGAGCCTATGGCTACACCTTC. Its protein is CASSFAGTGAYGYTF. The chain employs TRBV27 and TRBJ1-2; 8 bases line up with TRBD1. Unmatched junction bases numbered 7, after V lost 3 bases and J lost 4 bases. The germline V gene has CDR1 MNHEY and CDR2 SMNVEV (reference sequence). The CDR3 is 15 residues long.

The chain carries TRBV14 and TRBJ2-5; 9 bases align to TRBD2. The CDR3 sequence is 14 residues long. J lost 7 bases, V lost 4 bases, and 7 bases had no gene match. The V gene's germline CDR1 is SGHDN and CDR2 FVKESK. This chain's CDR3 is CASSLLAAGGTQYF. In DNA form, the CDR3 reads TGTGCCAGCAGCCTGCTTGCAGCGGGGGGGACCCAGTACTTC.

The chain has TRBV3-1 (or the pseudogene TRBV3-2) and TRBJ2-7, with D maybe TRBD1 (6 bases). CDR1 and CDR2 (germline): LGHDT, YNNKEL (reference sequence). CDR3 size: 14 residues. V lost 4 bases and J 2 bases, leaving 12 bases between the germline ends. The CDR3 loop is CASSRGRGTYEQYF. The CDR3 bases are TGTGCCAGCAGCCGAGGAAGGGGGACCTACGAGCAGTACTTC.